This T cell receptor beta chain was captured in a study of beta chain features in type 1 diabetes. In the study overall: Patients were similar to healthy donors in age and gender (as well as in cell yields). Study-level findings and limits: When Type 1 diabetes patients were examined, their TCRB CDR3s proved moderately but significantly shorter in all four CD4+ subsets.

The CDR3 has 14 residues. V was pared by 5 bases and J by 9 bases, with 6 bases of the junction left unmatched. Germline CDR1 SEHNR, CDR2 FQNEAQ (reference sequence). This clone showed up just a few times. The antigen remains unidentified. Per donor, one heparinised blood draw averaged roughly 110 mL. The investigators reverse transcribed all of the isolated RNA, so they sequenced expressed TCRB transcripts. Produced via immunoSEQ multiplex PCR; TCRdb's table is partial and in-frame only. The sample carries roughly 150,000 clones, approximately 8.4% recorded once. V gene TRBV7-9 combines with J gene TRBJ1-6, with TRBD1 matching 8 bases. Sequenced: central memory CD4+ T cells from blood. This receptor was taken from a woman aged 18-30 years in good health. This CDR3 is CASSPGQGGSPLHF. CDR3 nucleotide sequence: TGTGCCAGCAGCCCAGGACAGGGAGGTTCACCCCTCCACTTT.